This T cell receptor (beta chain) was recovered during a study of OX40 agonist ivuxolimab in advanced cancers. Study details: The dose of intravenous ivuxolimab that patients received every 2 weeks ranged from 0.01 to 10 mg/kg. Hepatocellular carcinoma, melanoma, renal cell or head and neck cancer was diagnosed in the dose-escalation patients.

Here immunoSEQ multiplex PCR was the method, and the copy in TCRdb shows in-frame clones only, minus some. The sample holds some 30,000 clones, approximately 90% seen once. This clone was counted between two and nine times. As yet, its antigen is unknown. After removal of 4 bases from V and 7 bases from J, the junction contained 10 bases not matched to a gene. Germline V CDR1 and CDR2: SGHTA, FQGTGA. CDR3 length equals 16 residues. Study results and caveats: CD4+ and CD8+ T cells in blood underwent clonal expansion by week 6 at 0.1 to 3.0 mg/kg.

Here the sequenced sample was CD4+ or CD8+ T cells sorted from blood, taken in a trial of the OX40 agonist ivuxolimab. This sequence was found in an adult with an advanced solid tumor such as melanoma, head and neck, liver or kidney cancer. This chain uses TRBV7-3 with TRBJ2-2; TRBD1 agrees at 9 bases. This CDR3 reads CASSSRDRAGFGELFF. The CDR3 region has the DNA TGTGCCAGCAGCTCACGGGACAGGGCGGGGTTCGGGGAGCTGTTTTTT.